The text below deals with one TCR beta chain. Its antigen specificity is not known. No base quality information exists; no much larger clone differs at one position. Library prep was done by the immunoSEQ multiplex PCR assay. For TCR sequencing, RNA was extracted from every sample and reverse transcribed into cDNA to serve as template. SuperScript III was used for first-strand cDNA synthesis, primed with a 2:1 mix of oligo-dT and random hexamers. A synthetic immune receptor repertoire was used to assess amplification bias, and residual bias was removed computationally. On the authors' methods: After raw reads were preprocessed to remove errors, the CDR3 was defined following IMGT conventions as running from the conserved cysteine to phenylalanine. To get clonality, Shannon entropy was normalized by log2 of the number of productive unique TCRs and the result was subtracted from 1. Whether each scalp clone was CD4 or CD8 was inferred by checking scalp TCRbeta sequences against the CD4 and CD8 repertoires from sorted blood. TCRdb took over this immuneACCESS table, retaining in-frame rearrangements with V and J assigned. Such tables are incomplete; in checked studies, under half of the missing clones stem from an unresolved V gene, and the remainder is unexplained. The D gene and trimming were derived from the DNA, and the V and J assignments and clone size from that table. The sample table holds some 15,000 clones, of which 50% to 75% were seen once. The ten most abundant clones make up roughly an eighth of the sample.

From alopecia areata patients, peripheral blood was collected along with lesional scalp punch biopsies. Human scalp biopsies were immediately fixed in PAXgene tissue containers. From a lookup of the germline V gene, CDR1 and CDR2 are ENHRY and SYGVKD. Including the terminal cysteine and phenylalanine, the CDR3 comprises 15 residues. Here the CDR3 DNA is all that survives: 45 bases in frame from base 1. At the junction V is shortened by 6 bases and J by 7 bases; bases outside the gene matches: 10. These data belong to a study of CD8+ T cells in alopecia areata (dated by TCRdb to 2016 to 2019). Some background on the complete study: Treated patients were enrolled in an open-label pilot trial of oral tofacitinib at 5 to 10 mg twice daily for moderate-to-severe alopecia areata. The study used high-throughput TCRbeta sequencing to examine T cell clonal expansion in alopecia areata, in both the C3H/HeJ mouse model and human patients. TCRbeta CDR3 regions were amplified by immunoSEQ multiplex PCR using 35 Vbeta forward and 13 Jbeta reverse primers. Patients on tofacitinib were biopsied at baseline and after 4 and 24 weeks of treatment, and several of the patients also had a later scalp biopsy. Scalp clonality was compared across normal scalp (n=4), patchy alopecia areata scalp (n=8), and alopecia totalis/universalis scalp (n=8). Tofacitinib was administered for 6 to 18 months, and 6 months of follow-up off drug were then conducted to assess delayed response and recurrence. Scalp tissue and sorted CD4+ and CD8+ peripheral blood T cells from patchy and totalis/universalis alopecia areata patients and from healthy controls were covered by human TCRbeta sequencing. RNA was extracted with the PAXgene miRNA kit for fixed scalp, the miRNeasy kit for PBMCs, and the RNeasy kit for mouse skin.

Summary of the overall study and its limitations: Shared TCR sequences between patients were less evident than in mice, which may be partly attributable to HLA diversity in the patient population. Compared with normal scalp, lesional scalp, particularly in alopecia totalis/universalis, had higher clonality and more expanded CD8+ clones, which suggests antigenic drive. Scalp TCR repertoire analysis is complicated because resident alphabeta T cells in normal human skin are also sequenced, whereas mouse skin is dominated by gammadelta T cells.

The chain is made from TRBV10-3 and TRBJ2-7; TRBD1 lines up with 12 middle nucleotides. Specimen: skin. The receptor's source is a human donor with alopecia areata. The CDR3 here reads CAIREAGTGGAEQYF. The bases read TGTGCCATCAGGGAAGCCGGGACAGGGGGCGCGGAGCAGTACTTC.